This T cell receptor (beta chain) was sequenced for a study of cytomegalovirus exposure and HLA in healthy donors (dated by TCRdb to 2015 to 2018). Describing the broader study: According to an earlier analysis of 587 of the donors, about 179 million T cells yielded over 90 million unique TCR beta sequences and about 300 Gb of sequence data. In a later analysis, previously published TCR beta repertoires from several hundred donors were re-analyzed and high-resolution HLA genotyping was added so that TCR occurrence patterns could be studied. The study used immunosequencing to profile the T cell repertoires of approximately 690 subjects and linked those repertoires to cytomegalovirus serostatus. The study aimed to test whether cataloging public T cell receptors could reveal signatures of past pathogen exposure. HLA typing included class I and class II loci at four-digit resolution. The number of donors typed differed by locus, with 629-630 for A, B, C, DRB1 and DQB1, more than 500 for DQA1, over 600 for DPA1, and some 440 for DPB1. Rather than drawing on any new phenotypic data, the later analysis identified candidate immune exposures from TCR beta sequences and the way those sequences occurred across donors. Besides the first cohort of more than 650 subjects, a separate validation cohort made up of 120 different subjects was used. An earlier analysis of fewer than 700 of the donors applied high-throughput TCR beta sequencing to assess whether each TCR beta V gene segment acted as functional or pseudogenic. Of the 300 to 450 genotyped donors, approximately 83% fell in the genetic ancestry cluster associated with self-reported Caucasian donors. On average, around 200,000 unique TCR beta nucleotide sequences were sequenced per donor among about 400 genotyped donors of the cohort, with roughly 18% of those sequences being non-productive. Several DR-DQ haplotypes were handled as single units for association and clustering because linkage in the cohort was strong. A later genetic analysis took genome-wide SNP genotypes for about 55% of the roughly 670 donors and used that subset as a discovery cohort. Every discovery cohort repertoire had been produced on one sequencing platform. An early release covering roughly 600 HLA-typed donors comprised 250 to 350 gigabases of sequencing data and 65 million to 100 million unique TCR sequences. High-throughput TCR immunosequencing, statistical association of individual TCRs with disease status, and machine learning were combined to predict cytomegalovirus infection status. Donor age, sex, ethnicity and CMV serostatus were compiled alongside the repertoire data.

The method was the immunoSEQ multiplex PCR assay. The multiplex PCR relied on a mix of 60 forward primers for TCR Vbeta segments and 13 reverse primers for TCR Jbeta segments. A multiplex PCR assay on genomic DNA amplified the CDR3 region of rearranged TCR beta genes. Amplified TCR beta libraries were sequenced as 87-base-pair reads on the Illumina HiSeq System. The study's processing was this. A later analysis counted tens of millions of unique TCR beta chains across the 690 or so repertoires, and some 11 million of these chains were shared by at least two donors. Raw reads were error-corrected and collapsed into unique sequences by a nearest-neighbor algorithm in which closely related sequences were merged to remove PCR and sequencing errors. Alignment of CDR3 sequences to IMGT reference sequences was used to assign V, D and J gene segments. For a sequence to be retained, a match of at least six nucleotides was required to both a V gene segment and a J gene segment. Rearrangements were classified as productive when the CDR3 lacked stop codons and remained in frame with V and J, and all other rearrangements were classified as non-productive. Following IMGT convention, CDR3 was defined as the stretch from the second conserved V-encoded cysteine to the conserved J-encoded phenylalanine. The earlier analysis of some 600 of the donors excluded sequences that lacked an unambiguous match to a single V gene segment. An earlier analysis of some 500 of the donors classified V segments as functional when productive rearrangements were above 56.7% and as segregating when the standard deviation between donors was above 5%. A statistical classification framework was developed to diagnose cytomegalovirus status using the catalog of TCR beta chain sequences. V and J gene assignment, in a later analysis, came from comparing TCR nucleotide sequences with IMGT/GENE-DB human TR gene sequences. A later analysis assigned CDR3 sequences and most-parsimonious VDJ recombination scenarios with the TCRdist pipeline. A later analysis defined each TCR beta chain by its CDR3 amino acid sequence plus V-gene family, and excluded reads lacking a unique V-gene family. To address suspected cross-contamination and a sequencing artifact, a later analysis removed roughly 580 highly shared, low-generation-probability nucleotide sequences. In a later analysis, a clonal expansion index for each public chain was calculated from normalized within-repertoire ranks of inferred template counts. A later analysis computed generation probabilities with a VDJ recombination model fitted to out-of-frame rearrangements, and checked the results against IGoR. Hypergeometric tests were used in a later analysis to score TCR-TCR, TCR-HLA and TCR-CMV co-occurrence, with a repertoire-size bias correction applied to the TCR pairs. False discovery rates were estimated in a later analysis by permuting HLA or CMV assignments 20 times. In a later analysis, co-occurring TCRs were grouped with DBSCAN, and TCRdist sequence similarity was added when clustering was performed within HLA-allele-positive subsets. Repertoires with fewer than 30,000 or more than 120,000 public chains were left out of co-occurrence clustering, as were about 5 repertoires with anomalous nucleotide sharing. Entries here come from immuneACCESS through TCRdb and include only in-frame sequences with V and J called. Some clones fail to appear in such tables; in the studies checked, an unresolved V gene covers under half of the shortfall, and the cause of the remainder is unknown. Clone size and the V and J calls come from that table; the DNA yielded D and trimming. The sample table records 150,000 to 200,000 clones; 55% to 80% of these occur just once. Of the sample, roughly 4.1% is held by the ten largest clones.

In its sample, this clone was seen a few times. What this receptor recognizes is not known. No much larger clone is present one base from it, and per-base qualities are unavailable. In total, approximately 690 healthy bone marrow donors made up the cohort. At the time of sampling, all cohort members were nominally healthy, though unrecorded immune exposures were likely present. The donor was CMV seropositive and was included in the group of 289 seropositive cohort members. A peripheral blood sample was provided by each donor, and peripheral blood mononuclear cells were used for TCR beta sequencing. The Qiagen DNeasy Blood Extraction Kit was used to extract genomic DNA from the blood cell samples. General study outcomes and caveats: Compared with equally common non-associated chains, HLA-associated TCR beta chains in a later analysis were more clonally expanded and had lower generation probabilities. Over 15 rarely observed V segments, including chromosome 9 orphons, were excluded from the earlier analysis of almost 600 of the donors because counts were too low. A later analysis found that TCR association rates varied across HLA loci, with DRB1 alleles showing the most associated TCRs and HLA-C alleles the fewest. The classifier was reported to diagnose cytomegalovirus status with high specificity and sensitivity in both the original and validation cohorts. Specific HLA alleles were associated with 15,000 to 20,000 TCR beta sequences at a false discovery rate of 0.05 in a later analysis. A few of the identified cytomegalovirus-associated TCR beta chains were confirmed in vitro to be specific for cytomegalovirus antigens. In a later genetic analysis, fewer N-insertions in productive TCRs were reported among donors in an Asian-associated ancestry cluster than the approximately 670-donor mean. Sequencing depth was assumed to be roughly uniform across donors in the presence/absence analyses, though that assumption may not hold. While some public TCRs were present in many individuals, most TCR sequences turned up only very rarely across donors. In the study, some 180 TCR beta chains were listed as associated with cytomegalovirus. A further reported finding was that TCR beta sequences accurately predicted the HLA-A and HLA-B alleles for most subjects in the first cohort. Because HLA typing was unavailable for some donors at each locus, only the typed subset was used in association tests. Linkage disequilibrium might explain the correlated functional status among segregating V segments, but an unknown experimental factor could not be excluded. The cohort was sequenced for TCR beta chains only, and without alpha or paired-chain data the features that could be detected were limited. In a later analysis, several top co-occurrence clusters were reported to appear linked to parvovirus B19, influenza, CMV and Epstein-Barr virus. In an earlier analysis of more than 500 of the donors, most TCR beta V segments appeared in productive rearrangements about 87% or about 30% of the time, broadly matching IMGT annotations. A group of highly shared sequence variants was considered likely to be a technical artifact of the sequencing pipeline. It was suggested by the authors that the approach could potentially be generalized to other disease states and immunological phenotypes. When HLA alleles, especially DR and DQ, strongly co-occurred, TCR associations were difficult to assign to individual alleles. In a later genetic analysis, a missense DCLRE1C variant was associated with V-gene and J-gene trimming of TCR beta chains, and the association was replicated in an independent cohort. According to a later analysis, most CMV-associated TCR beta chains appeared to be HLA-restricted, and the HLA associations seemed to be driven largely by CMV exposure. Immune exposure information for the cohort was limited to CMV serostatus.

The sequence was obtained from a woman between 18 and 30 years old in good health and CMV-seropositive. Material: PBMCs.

The nucleotides read TGTGCCAGCAGTTACAAGACAGGGGTCCTCTACAATGAGCAGTTCTTC. Translated, this is CASSYKTGVLYNEQFF. The rearranged chain carries TRBV6-5 and TRBJ2-1; 8 bases in the junction line up with TRBD1. As encoded in the germline V gene, CDR1 is MNHEY while CDR2 is SVGAGI. Germline trimming amounts to 2 bases on V and 3 bases on J, with 6 as the count of junction bases outside the gene matches. The CDR3 covers 16 residues, taking in both the cysteine and the phenylalanine. Only the CDR3 DNA is retained, 48 bases long and in frame from the first base.